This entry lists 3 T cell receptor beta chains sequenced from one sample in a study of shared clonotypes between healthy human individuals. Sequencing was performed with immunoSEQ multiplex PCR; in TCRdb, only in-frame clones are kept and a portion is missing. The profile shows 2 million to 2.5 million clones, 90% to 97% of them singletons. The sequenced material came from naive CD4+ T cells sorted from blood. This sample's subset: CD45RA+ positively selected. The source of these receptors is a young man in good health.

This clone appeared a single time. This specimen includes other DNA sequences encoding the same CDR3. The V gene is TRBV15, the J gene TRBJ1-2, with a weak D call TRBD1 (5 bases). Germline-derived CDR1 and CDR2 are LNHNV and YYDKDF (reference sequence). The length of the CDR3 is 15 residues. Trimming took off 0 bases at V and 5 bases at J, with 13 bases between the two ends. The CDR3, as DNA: TGTGCCACCAGCAGAGATAGCCAGGGCAGTTATGGCTACACCTTC. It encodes CATSRDSQGSYGYTF.

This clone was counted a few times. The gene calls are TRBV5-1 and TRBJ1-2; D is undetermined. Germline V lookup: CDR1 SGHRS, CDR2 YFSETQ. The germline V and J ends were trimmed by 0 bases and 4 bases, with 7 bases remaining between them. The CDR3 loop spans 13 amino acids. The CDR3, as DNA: TGCGCCAGCAGCTTGGTTCCAATCTATGGCTACACCTTC. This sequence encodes CASSLVPIYGYTF. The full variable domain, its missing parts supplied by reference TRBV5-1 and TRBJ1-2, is KAGVTQTPRYLIKTRGQQVTLSCSPISGHRSVSWYQQTPGQGLQFLFEYFSETQRNKGNFPGRFSGRQFSNSRSEMNVSTLELGDSALYLCASSLVPIYGYTFGSGTRLTVV.

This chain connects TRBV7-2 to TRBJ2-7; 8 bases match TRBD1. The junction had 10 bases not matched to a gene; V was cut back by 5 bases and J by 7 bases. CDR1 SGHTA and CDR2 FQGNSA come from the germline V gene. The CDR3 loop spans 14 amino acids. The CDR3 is CASSPQRTGREQYF. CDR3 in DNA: TGTGCCAGCAGCCCTCAACGGACAGGGCGTGAGCAGTACTTC.